The next 17 T cell receptor beta chains were all read from a single sample in a study of T cell responses to AZD1222 COVID-19 vaccine. Method: immunoSEQ multiplex PCR; TCRdb's copy keeps in-frame clones and lacks some. In the table there are 90,000 to 150,000 clones, approximately 86% of which are singletons. Specimen: peripheral blood, collected 28 days after the second AZD1222 dose. Every receptor here comes from an adult who received the AZD1222 COVID-19 vaccine.

The J gene is TRBJ1-2, the V gene TRBV7-2; a possible D gene is TRBD1 (5 bases). The CDR3 length is 14 residues. Germline CDR1 and CDR2: SGHTA and FQGNSA. Trimming cost V 1 base and J 4 bases, with 10 bases left between them. CDR3 sequence (DNA): TGTGCCAGCAGCTTAGGCCAGGGCCCCTATGGCTACACCTTC. This encodes CASSLGQGPYGYTF.

The rearrangement uses TRBV9 and TRBJ2-7; D uncertain. V lost 3 bases, J lost 3 bases, and 7 bases lay in between. Germline assignment: CDR1 SGDLS and CDR2 YYNGEE. This CDR3 has 12 amino acids. The CDR3 sequence: CASSGHLYEQYF. CDR3 bases: TGTGCCAGCAGCGGACATCTCTACGAGCAGTACTTC.

The chain combines TRBV6-1 with TRBJ2-7; 9 bases fit TRBD1. J was trimmed by 7 bases and V by 2 bases; bases with no gene match: 9. Germline V gene data show CDR1 as MNHNS and CDR2 as SASEGT. CDR3 length: 15 amino acids. CDR3 sequence: CASSEPGQGSTEQYF. The CDR3 DNA follows: TGTGCCAGCAGTGAACCGGGACAGGGATCTACGGAGCAGTACTTC.

The genes are TRBV9 and TRBJ2-1; 8 bases are a match to TRBD2. CDR1 is SGDLS and CDR2 is YYNGEE in the germline V gene. V was clipped by 1 base and J by 8 bases; unmatched bases: 5. The CDR3 has 14 amino acids. CDR3 nucleotide sequence: TGTGCCAGCAGCGTAACAGCGGGGGTTGATGAGCAGTTCTTC. It encodes CASSVTAGVDEQFF.

The chain has TRBV4-2 and TRBJ2-2; 9 bases align to TRBD2. CDR3 length: 18 residues. Germline V gene lookup returns CDR1 LGHNA and CDR2 YNFKEQ. V shed 1 base and J 3 bases; nucleotides not matched to a gene: 9. CDR3 residues: CASSQGLSGGLYTGELFF. CDR3 in DNA: TGTGCCAGCAGCCAAGGACTTAGCGGGGGCCTATACACCGGGGAGCTGTTTTTT.

J is TRBJ2-7 and V is TRBV7-2; 8 bases match TRBD1. The V segment lost 5 bases and the J segment 1 base; nucleotides outside the gene matches: 13. Germline V gene sequence: CDR1 SGHTA, CDR2 FQGNSA. CDR3 length: 17 residues. CDR3 nucleotides: TGTGCCAGCAGCATTCGACAGGGGTCCCTTAGGTCCTACGAGCAGTACTTC. Translated, it gives CASSIRQGSLRSYEQYF.

This chain joins TRBV4-1 and TRBJ2-5; 8 nucleotides match TRBD1. This CDR3 has 18 residues. Germline V CDR1 and CDR2: MGHRA, YSYEKL. V trimming: 3 bases; J trimming: 2 bases; junction bases outside the gene matches: 14. The CDR3 is CASSHPGQGFWNQETQYF. CDR3 DNA: TGCGCCAGCAGCCATCCCGGACAGGGATTCTGGAATCAAGAGACCCAGTACTTC.

DNA for the CDR3: TGTGCCATCACTGTGGACACCAACTATGGCTACACCTTC. Its protein product is CAITVDTNYGYTF. The rearrangement uses TRBV10-3 and TRBJ1-2, with a tentative D call TRBD1 (5 bases). CDR1 ENHRY and CDR2 SYGVKD come from the germline V gene. Trimming removed 7 bases from V and 2 bases from J, with 11 bases in between. The CDR3 loop spans 13 amino acids.

The chain uses TRBV19 and TRBJ1-4; D is possibly TRBD1 (5 bases). The CDR3 totals 15 residues. CDR1 and CDR2 (germline): LNHDA, SQIVND (reference sequence). Deletions cut 7 bases from V and 3 bases from J, with 15 bases between. CDR3 sequence reads: CASNLGTGSNEKLFF. The CDR3 nucleotides read TGTGCCAGTAACCTCGGGACGGGTTCTAATGAAAAACTGTTTTTT.

CDR3 DNA sequence: TGTGCCAGCAACTCCAGGGGAAACGGAAATTCACCCCTCCACTTT. Protein product: CASNSRGNGNSPLHF. The gene calls are TRBV2 and TRBJ1-6; maybe TRBD1 (6 bases). This CDR3 comprises 15 residues. CDR1 is SNHLY and CDR2 is FYNNEI in the germline V gene. V was clipped by 7 bases and J by 7 bases, with 17 bases between them.

The chain employs TRBV4-2 and TRBJ1-2; D gene uncertain. The V gene's germline CDR1 is LGHNA and CDR2 YNFKEQ. This CDR3 is built from 16 residues. V was cut by 1 base and J by 2 bases, with 14 bases left in between. The CDR3 DNA reads TGTGCCAGCAGCCAAGGAAGTGGTACAGAGAACTATGGCTACACCTTC. Translated: CASSQGSGTENYGYTF.

This clone was counted a few times. J is TRBJ2-7 and V is TRBV5-1; 9 bases are a match to TRBD1. The germline CDR1 and CDR2 sequences are SGHRS and YFSETQ. V shed 0 bases and J 0 bases; nucleotides not matched to a gene: 1. The CDR3 extends over 15 amino acids. The CDR3 sequence: CASSLVGQGSYEQYF. CDR3 in DNA: TGCGCCAGCAGCTTGGTGGGACAGGGCTCCTACGAGCAGTACTTC.

The chain recombines TRBV20-1 with TRBJ1-2, with D maybe TRBD1 (5 bases). Germline V CDR1 and CDR2: DFQATT, SNEGSKA (reference sequence). The CDR3 length is 11 residues. The CDR3 DNA reads TGCACCCCCCTGGGGGGATATGGCTACACCTTC. This translates into CTPLGGYGYTF.

This clone turned up a few times. This chain links TRBV6-5 with TRBJ1-2; 10 nucleotides agree with TRBD1. Germline CDR1 is MNHEY and CDR2 is SVGAGI. V shed 6 bases and J 4 bases; nucleotides not matched to a gene: 8. This CDR3 contains 15 residues. The DNA of the CDR3 is TGTGCCAGCAGGTTGACAGGGGGCCCTGGCTATGGCTACACCTTC. Translated, it gives CASRLTGGPGYGYTF.

The chain joins TRBV30 to TRBJ1-6, with a possible D match to TRBD1 (5 bases). The CDR3 has 14 residues. V dropped 2 bases and J dropped 9 bases, with 14 bases sitting between them. The germline CDR1 and CDR2 sequences are GTSNPN and SVGIG (reference sequence). CDR3 bases: TGTGCCTGGAGTAAAGGGACCCGGAGTTCACCCCTCCACTTT. Amino acid sequence: CAWSKGTRSSPLHF.

The gene calls are TRBV6-2 or TRBV6-3 and TRBJ1-5, with 8 positions matching TRBD1. The CDR3 covers 15 residues. J was trimmed by 7 bases and V by 5 bases; bases with no gene match: 10. Germline CDR1 and CDR2: MNHEY and SVGEGT. DNA of the CDR3: TGTGCCAGCAGTGGGCCAGGGACAGGAGAACAGCCCCAGCATTTT. As protein: CASSGPGTGEQPQHF.

This sequence joins TRBV6-1 and TRBJ1-6; D not resolved. Deletions cut 3 bases from V and 3 bases from J, with 9 bases between. The CDR3 sequence is 15 residues long. CDR1 is MNHNS and CDR2 is SASEGT in the germline V gene. CDR3: CASSDAVLYNSPLHF. The CDR3, as DNA: TGTGCCAGCAGTGATGCGGTCCTCTATAATTCACCCCTCCACTTT.